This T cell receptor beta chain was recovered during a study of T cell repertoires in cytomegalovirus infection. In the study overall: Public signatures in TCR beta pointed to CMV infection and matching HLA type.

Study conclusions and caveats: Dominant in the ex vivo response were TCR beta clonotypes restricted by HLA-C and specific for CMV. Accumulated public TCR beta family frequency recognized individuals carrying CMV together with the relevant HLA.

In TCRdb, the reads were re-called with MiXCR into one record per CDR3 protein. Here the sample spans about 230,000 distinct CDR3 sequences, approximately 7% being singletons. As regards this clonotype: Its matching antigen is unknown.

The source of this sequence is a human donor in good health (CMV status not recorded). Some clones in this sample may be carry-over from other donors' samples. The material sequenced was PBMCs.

The CDR3 protein is CASSFGTGGYYNEQFF. The CDR3 DNA is TGCGCCAGCAGCTTCGGGACAGGGGGTTACTACAATGAGCAGTTCTTC. V gene TRBV5-1 combines with J gene TRBJ2-1; 11 bases fit TRBD1. From germline, CDR1 is SGHRS and CDR2 YFSETQ. This CDR3 is built from 16 residues. The junction had 4 bases not matched to a gene; V was cut back by 2 bases and J by 3 bases. The complete variable domain, with remaining parts taken from reference TRBV5-1 and TRBJ2-1, reads KAGVTQTPRYLIKTRGQQVTLSCSPISGHRSVSWYQQTPGQGLQFLFEYFSETQRNKGNFPGRFSGRQFSNSRSEMNVSTLELGDSALYLCASSFGTGGYYNEQFFGPGTRLTVL.